Listed here are 24 T cell receptor beta chains from one sample, sequenced in a study of spatial heterogeneity in lung cancer. Documented time point: sample taken at primary tumor resection. Unsorted whole RNA of tumor, nontumor lung or frozen PBMC was sequenced. TCRdb reprocessed the 5' RACE reads with MiXCR, giving one entry per CDR3 protein. This sample has tens of thousands of distinct CDR3 sequences, with about an eighth found just once. The sequencing used PBMCs, collected at surgery. These receptors came from a male donor with early-stage non-small cell lung cancer.

This clonotype showed up many times. The V gene is TRBV7-3, the J gene TRBJ2-1; D may correspond to TRBD1 or TRBD2 (5 bases each). Trimming left V 5 bases short and J 0 bases short, with 14 bases between. Per germline, CDR1 SGHTA and CDR2 FQGTGA. The CDR3 consists of 16 residues. CDR3 amino acids: CASSPDSGFSYNEQFF. The DNA for the CDR3 is TGTGCCAGCAGCCCAGACAGCGGATTCTCCTACAATGAGCAGTTCTTC.

This clonotype was counted at least ten times. The rearrangement joins TRBV28 to TRBJ2-7; no reliable D call. The CDR3 totals 11 residues. Germline loops: CDR1 MDHEN, CDR2 SYDVKM. The germline V and J ends were trimmed by 5 bases and 3 bases, with 5 bases remaining between them. As DNA, the CDR3 is TGTGCCAGCAGTCTCGACTACGAGCAGTACTTC. Its protein product is CASSLDYEQYF.

A few counts support this clonotype. This chain links TRBV30 with TRBJ2-1; no firm D call. CDR1 and CDR2 from the germline V gene are GTSNPN and SVGIG (reference sequence). V shed 1 base and J shed 9 bases, with 10 bases lying between them. This CDR3 has 12 amino acids. Here the CDR3 DNA reads TGTGCCTGGAGTGCCGTCGTGGGTGAGCAGTTCTTC. Translation: CAWSAVVGEQFF. The whole variable domain, remainder taken from reference TRBV30 and TRBJ2-1, is SQTIHQWPATLVQPVGSPLSLECTVEGTSNPNLYWYRQAAGRGLQLLFYSVGIGQISSEVPQNLSASRPQDRQFILSSKKLLLSDSGFYLCAWSAVVGEQFFGPGTRLTVL.

This clonotype appeared many times. J is TRBJ2-1 and V is TRBV5-1, with a tentative D call TRBD2 (6 bases). Germline V gene data show CDR1 as SGHRS and CDR2 as YFSETQ. Trimming removed 7 bases from V and 5 bases from J, with 16 bases in between. The CDR3 sequence is 14 residues long. Written as DNA, the CDR3 is TGCGCCAGCGAACTAGGCGGGGTGGACAATGAGCAGTTCTTC. Translating it yields CASELGGVDNEQFF. Supplemented by reference TRBV5-1 and TRBJ2-1, the full variable domain reads KAGVTQTPRYLIKTRGQQVTLSCSPISGHRSVSWYQQTPGQGLQFLFEYFSETQRNKGNFPGRFSGRQFSNSRSEMNVSTLELGDSALYLCASELGGVDNEQFFGPGTRLTVL.

Many counts were recorded for this clonotype. The chain combines TRBV3-1 with TRBJ2-7; D not certain. CDR1 is LGHDT and CDR2 is YNNKEL in the germline V gene (reference sequence). The CDR3 runs 12 residues. The V end lost 4 bases, the J end lost 2 bases, and 6 bases lay between the germline ends. For the CDR3, the DNA is TGTGCCAGCAGCCCTAACCCCTACGAGCAGTACTTC. Translating gives CASSPNPYEQYF.

The rearrangement joins TRBV29-1 to TRBJ2-7; perhaps TRBD2 as D (6 bases). The CDR3 length is 12 residues. Germline CDR1 is SQVTM and CDR2 is ANQGSEA. With 1 base removed from V and 6 bases from J, the gap between germline ends came to 10 bases. DNA of the CDR3: TGCAGCGTTGAAGGCTGGGGGGTCGAGCAGTACTTC. Translating it yields CSVEGWGVEQYF.

This clonotype was seen a few times. The chain couples TRBV20-1 to TRBJ1-6; possible D gene TRBD1, 5 bases. Trimming pared 3 bases from V and 11 bases from J, leaving 14 bases between. Per the germline V gene, CDR1 is DFQATT and CDR2 is SNEGSKA (reference sequence). The CDR3 loop spans 13 amino acids. The CDR3 sequence: CSASHAPRAPLHF. CDR3 coding DNA: TGCAGTGCTAGTCATGCCCCCAGGGCACCCCTCCACTTT.

This clonotype has only a few counts. This rearrangement joins TRBV11-3 to TRBJ2-1; 7 nucleotides align to TRBD2. There are 19 residues in the CDR3. The germline V gene has CDR1 SGHNT and CDR2 YENEEA. Losses at the gene ends were 5 bases for V and 1 base for J; bases not matched to a gene: 17. This chain's CDR3 is CASSPGSASGGGSYNEQFF. CDR3 DNA sequence: TGTGCCAGCAGCCCGGGGTCGGCTAGCGGAGGAGGATCCTACAATGAGCAGTTCTTC. Variable domain in full (rest from reference TRBV11-3 and TRBJ2-1): EAGVVQSPRYKIIEKKQPVAFWCNPISGHNTLYWYLQNLGQGPELLIRYENEEAVDDSQLPKDRFSAERLKGVDSTLKIQPAELGDSAVYLCASSPGSASGGGSYNEQFFGPGTRLTVL.

The V gene is TRBV19, the J gene TRBJ1-5; D gene uncertain. The CDR3 is 18 residues long. Germline CDR1 and CDR2: LNHDA and SQIVND (reference sequence). With 5 bases removed from V and 0 bases from J, the gap between germline ends came to 20 bases. The chain's CDR3 is CASSFNTGRTSSNQPQHF. The CDR3 DNA is TGTGCCAGTAGTTTCAACACCGGCCGCACCAGTAGCAATCAGCCCCAGCATTTT.

V is TRBV27 and J is TRBJ1-1; no reliable D call. Germline values: CDR1 MNHEY, CDR2 SMNVEV (reference sequence). V dropped 0 bases and J dropped 1 base, with 6 bases sitting between them. The CDR3 is 14 amino acids. The CDR3 DNA follows: TGTGCCAGCAGTTTATCGAACGGGAACACTGAAGCTTTCTTT. It yields the protein CASSLSNGNTEAFF.

This clonotype was counted a few times. The chain recombines TRBV3-1 with TRBJ2-7, with a tentative D call TRBD1 (5 bases). Trimming removed 4 bases from V and 2 bases from J, with 15 bases in between. The germline V gene encodes CDR1 LGHDT and CDR2 YNNKEL (reference sequence). The CDR3 totals 15 residues. This chain's CDR3 is CASSRYTGTPYEQYF. The CDR3 DNA is TGTGCCAGCAGCCGGTATACAGGTACCCCCTACGAGCAGTACTTC.

This clonotype was counted many times. The chain has TRBV20-1 and TRBJ1-1; D possibly corresponds to TRBD1 (5 bases). From germline, CDR1 is DFQATT and CDR2 SNEGSKA (reference sequence). CDR3 size: 13 residues. V lost 3 bases to trimming and J lost 4 bases, with 12 bases between them. The CDR3 DNA follows: TGCAGTGCTAGTTTCGGGGGTTTCACTGAAGCTTTCTTT. Translation gives CSASFGGFTEAFF.

The rearrangement links TRBV11-2 to TRBJ2-7, with D tentatively TRBD1 (6 bases). In germline, CDR1 is SGHAT, CDR2 FQNNGV. V dropped 4 bases and J dropped 1 base, with 11 bases sitting between them. The CDR3 has 14 amino acids. CDR3 residues: CASSSRTGSYEQYF. CDR3 sequence (DNA): TGTGCCAGCAGCTCCAGAACAGGGTCCTACGAGCAGTACTTC.

This clonotype was seen ten or more times. V usage is TRBV5-1 and J usage is TRBJ2-5; 12 nucleotides match TRBD2. This CDR3 is 15 amino acids long. J gave up 5 bases and V 0 bases, and 2 bases lay outside the gene matches. Germline loops: CDR1 SGHRS, CDR2 YFSETQ. CDR3 region: CASSLGLAGVETQYF. The CDR3 bases are TGCGCCAGCAGCTTGGGACTAGCGGGAGTGGAGACCCAGTACTTC.

This clonotype was seen ten or more times. The gene calls are TRBV27 and TRBJ2-5; D might be TRBD2 (5 bases). The germline V and J ends were trimmed by 8 bases and 3 bases, with 28 bases remaining between them. The CDR3 totals 18 residues. Germline values: CDR1 MNHEY, CDR2 SMNVEV (reference sequence). Here the CDR3 reads CASLPEYTDRRTKETQYF. The CDR3, as DNA: TGTGCCAGCCTTCCTGAGTATACAGACCGGAGGACGAAAGAGACCCAGTACTTC.

The DNA of the CDR3 is TGTGCCAGCAGTGAAGCTTTGGAGCGCGTCGGGCCCCAGTACTTC. Its protein is CASSEALERVGPQYF. This rearrangement joins TRBV2 to TRBJ2-5; D is unresolved. The CDR3 is made up of 15 amino acids. V shed 0 bases and J shed 9 bases, with 17 bases lying between them. Germline V gene data show CDR1 as SNHLY and CDR2 as FYNNEI.

This clonotype came up many times. J is TRBJ1-4 and V is TRBV2; TRBD1 might be the D (6 bases). Trimming stripped 6 bases from V and 0 bases from J, with 8 bases between. Germline CDR1 is SNHLY and CDR2 is FYNNEI. The CDR3 extends over 14 amino acids. CDR3 residues: CASSGTTTNEKLFF. The CDR3, as DNA: TGTGCCAGCAGCGGGACAACAACTAATGAAAAACTGTTTTTT.

The sample holds a few counts of this clonotype. The genes are TRBV27 and TRBJ2-2, with a tentative D call TRBD2 (6 bases). Trimming left V 0 bases short and J 1 base short, with 12 bases between. CDR3 length: 17 residues. Germline values: CDR1 MNHEY, CDR2 SMNVEV (reference sequence). The CDR3 DNA sequence: TGTGCCAGCAGTTTATCGAAGGGGAGGATGAACACCGGGGAGCTGTTTTTT. Protein: CASSLSKGRMNTGELFF.

This clonotype occurred a few times. The chain has TRBV20-1 and TRBJ2-5; D may be TRBD2 (6 bases). Trimming shortened V by 1 base and J by 5 bases, and 17 bases separated the two germline ends. Per the germline V gene, CDR1 is DFQATT and CDR2 is SNEGSKA (reference sequence). The CDR3 consists of 15 residues. Here the CDR3 reads CSARAPSESPETQYF. The CDR3 coding sequence is TGCAGTGCTAGAGCCCCTAGCGAATCACCGGAGACCCAGTACTTC.

A remark on this clonotype: This may be a read error, as it is one base from a much larger clone. The genes are TRBV11-2 and TRBJ2-3; 11 bases match TRBD2. The CDR3 runs to 15 residues. Germline loops: CDR1 SGHAT, CDR2 FQNNGV. CDR3 protein: CAGSFSGRAADTQYF. Written as DNA, the CDR3 is TGTGCCGGCAGCTTTAGCGGGAGGGCCGCAGATACGCAGTATTTT.

This clonotype was observed a few times. CDR3: CASSIVLEVNTEAFF. The CDR3 nucleotides read TGTGCCAGTAGTATAGTATTAGAGGTGAACACTGAAGCTTTCTTT. The V call is TRBV19, the J call TRBJ1-1; D call uncertain. V lost 1 base, J lost 0 bases, and 9 bases lay in between. There are 15 residues in the CDR3. Germline V lookup: CDR1 LNHDA, CDR2 SQIVND (reference sequence).

This clonotype has a count of ten or more. The genes are TRBV24-1 and TRBJ2-2, with D possibly TRBD1 on 6 matching bases. This CDR3 has 14 residues. Per germline, CDR1 KGHDR and CDR2 SFDVKD. Trimming cost V 5 bases and J 5 bases, with 11 bases left between them. CDR3 in amino acids: CATSADSPTGELFF. CDR3 in DNA: TGTGCCACCAGTGCGGACAGCCCGACCGGGGAGCTGTTTTTT.

The chain carries TRBV19 and TRBJ2-2; the D gene is possibly TRBD1 (5 bases). The CDR3 runs 13 residues. V was trimmed by 3 bases and J by 6 bases, leaving 8 bases between them. Germline CDR1 and CDR2: LNHDA and SQIVND (reference sequence). Here the CDR3 reads CASSITGPGELFF. The DNA for the CDR3 is TGTGCCAGTAGTATCACAGGTCCCGGGGAGCTGTTTTTT.

This clonotype was picked up a small number of times. The chain recombines TRBV20-1 with TRBJ1-5; possibly TRBD1 for D (6 bases). This CDR3 contains 14 residues. Per the germline V gene, CDR1 is DFQATT and CDR2 is SNEGSKA (reference sequence). V lost 3 bases and J lost 5, with 14 bases in between. The CDR3 nucleotides are TGCAGTGCTAGTTCGGGGGGGCGCGATCAGCCCCAGCATTTT. Residues: CSASSGGRDQPQHF.